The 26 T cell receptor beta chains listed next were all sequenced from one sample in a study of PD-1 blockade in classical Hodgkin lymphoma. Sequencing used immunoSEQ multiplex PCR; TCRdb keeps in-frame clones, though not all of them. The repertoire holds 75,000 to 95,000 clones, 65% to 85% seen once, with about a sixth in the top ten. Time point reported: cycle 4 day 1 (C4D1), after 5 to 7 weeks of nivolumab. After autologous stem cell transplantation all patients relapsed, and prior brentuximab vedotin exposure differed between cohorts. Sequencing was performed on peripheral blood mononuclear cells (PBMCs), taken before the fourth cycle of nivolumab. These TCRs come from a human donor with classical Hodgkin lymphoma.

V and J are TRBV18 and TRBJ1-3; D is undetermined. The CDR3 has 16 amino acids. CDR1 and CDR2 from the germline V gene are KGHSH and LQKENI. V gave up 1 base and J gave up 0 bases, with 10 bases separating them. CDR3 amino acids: CASSPLYKGSGNTIYF. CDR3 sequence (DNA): TGTGCCAGCTCACCACTATACAAGGGCTCTGGAAACACCATATATTTT.

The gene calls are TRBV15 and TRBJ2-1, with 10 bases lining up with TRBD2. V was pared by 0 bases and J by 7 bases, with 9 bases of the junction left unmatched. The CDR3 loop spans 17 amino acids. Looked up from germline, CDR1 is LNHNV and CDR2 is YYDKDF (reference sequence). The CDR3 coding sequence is TGTGCCACCAGCAGAGAAATTTCTAGCGGGAGTAGGAATGAGCAGTTCTTC. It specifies CATSREISSGSRNEQFF.

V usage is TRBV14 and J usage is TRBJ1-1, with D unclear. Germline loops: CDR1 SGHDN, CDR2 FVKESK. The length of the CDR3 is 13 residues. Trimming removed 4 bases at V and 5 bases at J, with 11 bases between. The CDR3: CASSPVPGTEAFF. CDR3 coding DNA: TGTGCCAGCAGCCCGGTCCCGGGTACTGAAGCTTTCTTT. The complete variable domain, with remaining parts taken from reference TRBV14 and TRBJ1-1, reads EAGVTQFPSHSVIEKGQTVTLRCDPISGHDNLYWYRRVMGKEIKFLLHFVKESKQDESGMPNNRFLAERTGGTYSTLKVQPAELEDSGVYFCASSPVPGTEAFFGQGTRLTVV.

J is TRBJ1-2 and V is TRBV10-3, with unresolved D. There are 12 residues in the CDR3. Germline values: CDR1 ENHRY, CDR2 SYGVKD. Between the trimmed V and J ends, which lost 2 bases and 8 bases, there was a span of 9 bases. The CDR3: CAISEGIGGYTF. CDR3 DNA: TGTGCCATCAGTGAGGGTATAGGGGGCTACACCTTC.

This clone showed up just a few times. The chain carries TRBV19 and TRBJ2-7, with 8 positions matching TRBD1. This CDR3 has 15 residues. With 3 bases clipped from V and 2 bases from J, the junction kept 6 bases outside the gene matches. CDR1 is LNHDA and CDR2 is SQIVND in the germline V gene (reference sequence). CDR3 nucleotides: TGTGCCAGTAGTATCACAGGGGGAGGTACCTACGAGCAGTACTTC. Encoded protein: CASSITGGGTYEQYF.

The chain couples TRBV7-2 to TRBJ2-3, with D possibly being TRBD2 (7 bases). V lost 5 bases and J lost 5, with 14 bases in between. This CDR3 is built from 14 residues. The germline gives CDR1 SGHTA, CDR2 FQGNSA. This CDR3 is CASSGGGLGDTQYF. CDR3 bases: TGTGCCAGCAGCGGGGGGGGGCTCGGAGATACGCAGTATTTT.

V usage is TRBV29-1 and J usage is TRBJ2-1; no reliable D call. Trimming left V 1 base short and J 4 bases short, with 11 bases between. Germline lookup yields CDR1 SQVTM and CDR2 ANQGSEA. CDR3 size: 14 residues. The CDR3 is CSVEAPGRYNEQFF. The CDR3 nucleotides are TGCAGCGTTGAAGCCCCTGGACGATACAATGAGCAGTTCTTC.

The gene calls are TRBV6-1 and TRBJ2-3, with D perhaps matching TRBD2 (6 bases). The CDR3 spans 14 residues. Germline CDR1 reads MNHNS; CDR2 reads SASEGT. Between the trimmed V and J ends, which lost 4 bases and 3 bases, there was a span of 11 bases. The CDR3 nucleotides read TGTGCCAGCAGTGGCGGGACTGGGACAGATACGCAGTATTTT. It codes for CASSGGTGTDTQYF.

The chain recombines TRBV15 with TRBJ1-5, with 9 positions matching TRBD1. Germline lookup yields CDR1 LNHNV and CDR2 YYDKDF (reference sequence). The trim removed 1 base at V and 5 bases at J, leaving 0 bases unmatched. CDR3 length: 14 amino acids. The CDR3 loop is CATSRGQGDQPQHF. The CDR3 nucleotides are TGTGCCACCAGCAGAGGACAGGGGGATCAGCCCCAGCATTTT.

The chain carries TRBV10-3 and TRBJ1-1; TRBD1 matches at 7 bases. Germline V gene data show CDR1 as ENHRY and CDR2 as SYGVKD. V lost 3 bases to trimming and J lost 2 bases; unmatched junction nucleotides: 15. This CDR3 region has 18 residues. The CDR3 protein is CAISDLNRGLLGNTEAFF. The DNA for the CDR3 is TGTGCCATCAGTGATCTAAACAGGGGACTCTTAGGAAACACTGAAGCTTTCTTT.

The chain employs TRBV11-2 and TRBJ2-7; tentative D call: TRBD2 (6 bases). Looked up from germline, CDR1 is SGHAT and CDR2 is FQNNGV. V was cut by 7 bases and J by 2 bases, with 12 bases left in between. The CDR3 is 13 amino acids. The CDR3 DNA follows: TGTGCCAGCACCTGGGGGGAGACCTACGAGCAGTACTTC. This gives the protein CASTWGETYEQYF.

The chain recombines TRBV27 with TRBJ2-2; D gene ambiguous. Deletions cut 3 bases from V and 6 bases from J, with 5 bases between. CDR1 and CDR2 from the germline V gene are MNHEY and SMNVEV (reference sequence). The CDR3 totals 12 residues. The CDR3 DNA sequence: TGTGCCAGCAGTTTTCGCGCCGGGGAGCTGTTTTTT. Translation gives CASSFRAGELFF.

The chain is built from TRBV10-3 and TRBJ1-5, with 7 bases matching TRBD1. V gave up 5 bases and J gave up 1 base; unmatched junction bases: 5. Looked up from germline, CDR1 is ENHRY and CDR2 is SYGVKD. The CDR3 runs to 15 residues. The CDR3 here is CAISTGDTSNQPQHF. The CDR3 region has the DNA TGTGCCATCAGTACAGGGGACACGAGCAATCAGCCCCAGCATTTT.

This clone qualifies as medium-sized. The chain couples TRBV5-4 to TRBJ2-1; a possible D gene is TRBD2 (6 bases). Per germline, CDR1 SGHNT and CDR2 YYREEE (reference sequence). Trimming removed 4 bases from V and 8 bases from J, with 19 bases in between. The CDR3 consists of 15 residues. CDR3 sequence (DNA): TGTGCCAGCAGCCCGGAACGCACGGAGGGCGATGAGCAGTTCTTC. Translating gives CASSPERTEGDEQFF.

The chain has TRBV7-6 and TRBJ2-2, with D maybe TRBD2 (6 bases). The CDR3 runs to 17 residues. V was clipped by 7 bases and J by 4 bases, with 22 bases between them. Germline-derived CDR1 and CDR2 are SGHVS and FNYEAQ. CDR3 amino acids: CASNPAGRRAGTGELFF. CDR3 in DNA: TGTGCCAGCAACCCCGCCGGCCGGAGGGCCGGCACCGGGGAGCTGTTTTTT.

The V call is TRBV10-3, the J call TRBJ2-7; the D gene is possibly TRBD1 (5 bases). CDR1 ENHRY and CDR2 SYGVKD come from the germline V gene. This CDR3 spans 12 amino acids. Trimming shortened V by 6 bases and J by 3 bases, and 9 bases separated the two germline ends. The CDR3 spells CAISRTSYEQYF. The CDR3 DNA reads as TGTGCCATCAGCCGGACAAGCTACGAGCAGTACTTC.

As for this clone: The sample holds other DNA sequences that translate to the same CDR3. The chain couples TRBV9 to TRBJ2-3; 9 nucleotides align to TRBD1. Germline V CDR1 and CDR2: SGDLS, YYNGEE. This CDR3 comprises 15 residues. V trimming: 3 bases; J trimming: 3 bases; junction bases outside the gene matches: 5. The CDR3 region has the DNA TGTGCCAGCAGCGCACGACAGGGGGGGACAGATACGCAGTATTTT. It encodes CASSARQGGTDTQYF.

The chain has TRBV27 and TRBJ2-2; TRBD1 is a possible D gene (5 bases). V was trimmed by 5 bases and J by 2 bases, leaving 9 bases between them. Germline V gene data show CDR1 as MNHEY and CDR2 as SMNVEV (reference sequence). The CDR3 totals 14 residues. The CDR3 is CASSIDRNTGELFF. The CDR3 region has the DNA TGTGCCAGCAGTATAGACAGAAACACCGGGGAGCTGTTTTTT.

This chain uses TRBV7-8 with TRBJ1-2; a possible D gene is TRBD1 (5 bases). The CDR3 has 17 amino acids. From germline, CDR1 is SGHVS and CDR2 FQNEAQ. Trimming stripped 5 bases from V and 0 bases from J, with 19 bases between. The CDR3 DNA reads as TGTGCCAGCAGCAAGCAGATTTCGACAGCAGCTAACTATGGCTACACCTTC. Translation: CASSKQISTAANYGYTF.

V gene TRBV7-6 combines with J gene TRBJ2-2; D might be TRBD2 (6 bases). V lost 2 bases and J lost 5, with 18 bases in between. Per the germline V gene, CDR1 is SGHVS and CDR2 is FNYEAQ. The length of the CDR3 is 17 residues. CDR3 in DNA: TGTGCCAGCAGCTTAATTGGAGGGAGTGGTACGACCGGGGAGCTGTTTTTT. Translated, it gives CASSLIGGSGTTGELFF.

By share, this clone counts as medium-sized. The CDR3: CASSPGLNNEQFF. In nucleotides, the CDR3 is TGTGCCAGCAGCCCCGGACTGAACAATGAGCAGTTCTTC. The V gene is TRBV4-2, the J gene TRBJ2-1; perhaps TRBD2 as D (5 bases). Trimming took off 4 bases at V and 5 bases at J, with 9 bases between the two ends. This CDR3 region has 13 residues. Germline CDR1 reads LGHNA; CDR2 reads YNFKEQ.

The CDR3 coding sequence is TGTGCCAGTGGAAACGATGAAAAACTGTTTTTT. This sequence encodes CASGNDEKLFF. The chain employs TRBV28 and TRBJ1-4; D not certain. The germline gives CDR1 MDHEN, CDR2 SYDVKM. V gave up 9 bases and J gave up 6 bases, with 8 bases separating them. The CDR3 totals 11 residues.

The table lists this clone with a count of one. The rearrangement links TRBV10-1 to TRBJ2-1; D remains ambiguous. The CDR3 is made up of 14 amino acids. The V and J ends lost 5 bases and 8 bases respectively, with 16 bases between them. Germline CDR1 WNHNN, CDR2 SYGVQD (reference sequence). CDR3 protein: CASSHREVADEQFF. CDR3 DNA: TGCGCCAGCAGTCACCGTGAGGTTGCGGATGAGCAGTTCTTC.

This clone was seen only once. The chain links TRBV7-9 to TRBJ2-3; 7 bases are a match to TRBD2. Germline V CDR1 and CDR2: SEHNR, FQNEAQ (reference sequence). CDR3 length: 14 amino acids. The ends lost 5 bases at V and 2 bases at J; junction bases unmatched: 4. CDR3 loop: CASSPLAATDTQYF. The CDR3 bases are TGTGCCAGCAGCCCTCTAGCGGCCACAGATACGCAGTATTTT. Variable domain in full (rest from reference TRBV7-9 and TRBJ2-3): DTGVSQNPRHKITKRGQNVTFRCDPISEHNRLYWYRQTLGQGPEFLTYFQNEAQLEKSRLLSDRFSAERPKGSFSTLEIQRTEQGDSAMYLCASSPLAATDTQYFGPGTRLTVL.

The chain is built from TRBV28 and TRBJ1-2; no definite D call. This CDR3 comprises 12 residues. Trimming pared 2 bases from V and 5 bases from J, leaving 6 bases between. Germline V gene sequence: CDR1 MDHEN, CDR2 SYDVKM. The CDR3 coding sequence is TGTGCCAGCAGTTTAAGTCGTTATGGCTACACCTTC. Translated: CASSLSRYGYTF.

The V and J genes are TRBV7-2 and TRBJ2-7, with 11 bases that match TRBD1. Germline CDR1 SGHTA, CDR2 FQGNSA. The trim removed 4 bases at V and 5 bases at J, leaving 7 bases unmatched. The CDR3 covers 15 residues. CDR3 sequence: CASSYRTGGANEQYF. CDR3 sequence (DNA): TGTGCCAGCAGCTATCGGACAGGGGGCGCAAACGAGCAGTACTTC.